A single sample is the source of the 28 T cell receptor beta chains below, sequenced in a study of Graves' ophthalmopathy and Graves' hyperthyroidism. Amplification from RNA transcripts yielded the TCR beta CDR3 regions. Scientists carried out first-round RT-PCR using HTBI primers and then a second-round multiplex PCR. TCRdb called the multiplex PCR reads again in MiXCR, with one record for every CDR3 protein. The sample holds about 500,000 distinct CDR3 sequences, 35% to 45% seen once. The source material was peripheral blood or thyroid tissue (not recorded which). These TCRs come from an adult man with Graves' hyperthyroidism.

The chain employs TRBV9 and TRBJ2-5, with D possibly being TRBD2 (6 bases). This CDR3 spans 15 amino acids. With 4 bases removed from V and 3 bases from J, the gap between germline ends came to 16 bases. Germline V lookup: CDR1 SGDLS, CDR2 YYNGEE. CDR3 in amino acids: CASSLHTGVEETQYF. The CDR3 region has the DNA TGTGCCAGCAGCCTACATACGGGGGTGGAAGAGACCCAGTACTTC.

Note on this clonotype: At one boundary the junction diverges from the germline segment, which might be a read error. V gene TRBV19 combines with J gene TRBJ1-6; 8 bases are a match to TRBD1. CDR1 is LNHDA, CDR2 SQIVND, per germline (reference sequence). The length of the CDR3 is 13 residues. The CDR3 region has the DNA TGTGCCAGTTCGGACAGGGAGTATTCACTCCTCCACTTT. This sequence encodes CASSDREYSLLHF.

Comment on this clonotype: The limits of the CDR3 on the DNA are not certain, so only TCRdb's listed CDR3 is given. V usage is TRBV24-1 and J usage is TRBJ2-2; the tabulated D call, TRBD1, remains unverified against the DNA. Both ends counted, the CDR3 spans 23 residues. The germline gives CDR1 KGHDR, CDR2 SFDVKD. The CDR3 loop is CATASPRIAYEQYFGPGTGELFF.

This chain connects TRBV11-3 to TRBJ1-1; D gene unclear. V was trimmed by 5 bases and J by 11 bases, leaving 12 bases between them. The germline gives CDR1 SGHNT, CDR2 YENEEA. CDR3 size: 11 residues. CDR3: CASSDRDGAFF. The CDR3 DNA reads TGTGCCAGCAGCGACCGGGATGGCGCTTTCTTT.

For this clonotype: This may be a read error: a much more frequent sequence differs by one nucleotide. This chain uses TRBV5-4 with TRBJ1-1, with D possibly matching TRBD1 (5 bases). The germline gives CDR1 SGHNT, CDR2 YYREEE (reference sequence). The CDR3 loop spans 14 amino acids. This CDR3 is CASSFSGGITGAFF. In nucleotides, the CDR3 is TGTGCCAGCAGCTTTAGTGGGGGGATCACTGGAGCTTTCTTT.

This clonotype was seen ten or more times. The V and J genes are TRBV6-5 and TRBJ2-5; 8 positions agree with TRBD2. CDR1 is MNHEY and CDR2 is SVGAGI in the germline V gene. This CDR3 spans 14 amino acids. Trimming removed 5 bases from V and 4 bases from J; junction bases left unmatched: 6. CDR3 sequence (DNA): TGTGCCAGCAGTGTACGGGAGGGAGGAGAGACCCAGTACTTC. As protein: CASSVREGGETQYF.

This chain joins TRBV14 and TRBJ2-7; D remains unclear. Germline-derived CDR1 and CDR2 are SGHDN and FVKESK. The CDR3 sequence is 17 residues long. Deletions cut 0 bases from V and 0 bases from J, with 15 bases between. DNA for the CDR3: TGTGCCAGCAGCCAAGATGCCGCTCACATAAGCTCCTACGAGCAGTACTTC. Amino acid sequence: CASSQDAAHISSYEQYF.

The table lists this clonotype with many counts. The chain combines TRBV29-1 with TRBJ1-1; D remains unclear. Germline V gene sequence: CDR1 SQVTM, CDR2 ANQGSEA. V was shortened by 6 bases and J by 1 base, with 6 bases between the two germline ends. CDR3 length: 11 residues. CDR3 in amino acids: CSVHTNTEAFF. The CDR3 region has the DNA TGCAGCGTACATACGAACACTGAAGCTTTCTTT.

The chain combines TRBV18 with TRBJ2-5; 7 nucleotides align to TRBD1. This CDR3 has 14 residues. V shed 3 bases, J shed 6 bases, and the junction held 7 bases outside the gene matches. In germline, CDR1 is KGHSH, CDR2 LQKENI. DNA for the CDR3: TGTGCCAGCTCACCCCGACAGGGTGGACAGACCCAGTACTTC. Protein: CASSPRQGGQTQYF.

This clonotype was seen a few times. J is TRBJ2-5 and V is TRBV28, with TRBD2 matching 11 bases. The length of the CDR3 is 19 residues. The germline CDR1 and CDR2 sequences are MDHEN and SYDVKM. J gave up 5 bases and V 2 bases, and 16 bases lay outside the gene matches. The chain's CDR3 is CASSLAPGTSGLVIETQYF. CDR3 DNA sequence: TGTGCCAGCAGTTTAGCCCCCGGGACTAGCGGCCTGGTAATTGAGACCCAGTACTTC.

The V gene is TRBV2, the J gene TRBJ2-5; 10 bases are a match to TRBD2. J was trimmed by 4 bases and V by 3 bases; bases with no gene match: 2. This CDR3 comprises 14 residues. Germline-derived CDR1 and CDR2 are SNHLY and FYNNEI. The CDR3 spells CASSDRLAGETQYF. CDR3 DNA sequence: TGTGCCAGCAGTGACAGACTAGCGGGAGAGACCCAGTACTTC.

This clonotype was counted a few times. The rearrangement uses TRBV6-1 and TRBJ1-4; TRBD1 matches 7 bases. Germline lookup yields CDR1 MNHNS and CDR2 SASEGT. V lost 6 bases to trimming and J lost 8 bases; unmatched junction nucleotides: 12. There are 15 residues in the CDR3. The CDR3 DNA reads TGTGCCAGCAGGGGGACAGAGGAACCCAGGGAAAAACTGTTTTTT. This translates into CASRGTEEPREKLFF.

A word on this clonotype: This sequence may be a read error, since a much larger clone differs from it by one base. This sequence joins TRBV20-1 and TRBJ1-5; no definite D call. Germline V gene lookup returns CDR1 DFQATT and CDR2 SNEGSKA (reference sequence). Between the trimmed V and J ends, which lost 6 bases and 2 bases, there was a span of 14 bases. This CDR3 contains 14 residues. The CDR3 DNA is TGCAGTGCCCACGGACCGGGCGGCAATCAGCCCCAGCATTTT. Encoded protein: CSAHGPGGNQPQHF.

This clonotype was seen just once. A much larger clone differs from this one at a single base, so this may be a read error. This chain links TRBV20-1 with TRBJ2-7; weak D call: TRBD2 (5 bases). Germline CDR1 is DFQATT and CDR2 is SNEGSKA (reference sequence). The CDR3 runs 12 residues. DNA for the CDR3: TGCAGTGCTACCGGGGAAACCTACGTGCAGTACTTC. This gives the protein CSATGETYVQYF.

This clonotype occurred many times. The V and J genes are TRBV29-1 and TRBJ1-2; TRBD1 might be the D (5 bases). The germline V gene has CDR1 SQVTM and CDR2 ANQGSEA. The CDR3 totals 13 residues. Trimming shortened V by 1 base and J by 8 bases, and 14 bases separated the two germline ends. The CDR3 is CSVEVGGAEGYTF. DNA of the CDR3: TGCAGCGTTGAAGTTGGCGGGGCTGAGGGCTACACCTTC.

V gene TRBV25-1 combines with J gene TRBJ1-2; tentative D call: TRBD1 (5 bases). Germline CDR1 reads MGHDK; CDR2 reads SYGVNS. V was shortened by 8 bases and J by 6 bases, with 19 bases between the two germline ends. The CDR3 has 14 amino acids. CDR3 amino acids: CASLAGDSPHGYTF. For the CDR3, the DNA is TGTGCCAGCTTGGCCGGGGACTCACCGCATGGCTACACCTTC.

This clonotype has a handful of counts. This could be a read error, since a much larger clone is one nucleotide away. The gene calls are TRBV2 and TRBJ2-7; 7 bases align to TRBD1. The CDR3 length is 12 residues. Germline V gene lookup returns CDR1 SNHLY and CDR2 FYNNEI. This CDR3 is CTSSTTGREQYF. DNA of the CDR3: TGTACCAGCAGTACGACAGGGAGAGAGCAGTACTTC. Filled out from reference TRBV2 and TRBJ2-7, the complete variable domain reads EPEVTQTPSHQVTQMGQEVILRCVPISNHLYFYWYRQILGQKVEFLVSFYNNEISEKSEIFDDQFSVERPDGSNFTLKIRSTKLEDSAMYFCTSSTTGREQYFGPGTRLTVT.

Ten or more counts support this clonotype. The DNA for the CDR3 is TGTGCCAGCAGTTACTCCCCGACGATCGCCTACGAGCAGTACTTC. Translating gives CASSYSPTIAYEQYF. The chain uses TRBV6-5 and TRBJ2-7; D remains ambiguous. CDR1 and CDR2 from the germline V gene are MNHEY and SVGAGI. Trimming stripped 0 bases from V and 2 bases from J, with 11 bases between. The CDR3 is 15 residues long.

At least ten counts were recorded for this clonotype. The V and J genes are TRBV20-1 and TRBJ1-2, with 8 bases fitting TRBD1. The CDR3 is made up of 17 amino acids. Losses at the gene ends were 4 bases for V and 2 bases for J; bases not matched to a gene: 15. Germline loops: CDR1 DFQATT, CDR2 SNEGSKA (reference sequence). In DNA, the CDR3 is TGCAGTGCTATAAACTGGGACAGGAACTTCGAGAACTATGGCTACACCTTC. It translates to CSAINWDRNFENYGYTF.

This clonotype came up many times. The genes are TRBV2 and TRBJ2-7; the D gene is possibly TRBD2 (6 bases). V was clipped by 6 bases and J by 1 base, with 13 bases between them. CDR1 and CDR2 (germline): SNHLY, FYNNEI. The CDR3 sequence is 14 residues long. The CDR3, as DNA: TGTGCCAGCAGCGCCTCGGGAGTTTCCTACGAGCAGTACTTC. Its protein is CASSASGVSYEQYF.

Ten or more counts support this clonotype. The chain recombines TRBV29-1 with TRBJ2-7; D ambiguous. Trimming took 2 bases from V and 2 from J, leaving 7 bases between them. Germline CDR1 is SQVTM and CDR2 is ANQGSEA. The CDR3 is 12 residues long. This CDR3 reads CSVEPRTYEQYF. The CDR3, as DNA: TGCAGCGTTGAACCACGGACCTACGAGCAGTACTTC.

Concerning this clonotype: At one of its ends the junction is not consistent with the germline gene, which may arise from a read error. The chain has TRBV10-3 and TRBJ2-7; D is undetermined. This CDR3 is 17 amino acids long. Germline V gene sequence: CDR1 ENHRY, CDR2 SYGVKD. The CDR3 loop is CASSEKPIGPNSYEQYF. The CDR3 nucleotides are TGTGCCAGCAGTGAAAAACCGATTGGGCCCAATTCCTACGAGCAGTACTTC.

In this sample, this clonotype turned up a few times. A much larger clone differs by one base, so this may be a read error. V gene TRBV10-3 combines with J gene TRBJ2-2, with D perhaps matching TRBD2 (6 bases). The CDR3 spans 15 residues. Germline V gives CDR1 ENHRY, CDR2 SYGVKD. CDR3 sequence: CAISPEVLNTGGLFF. The CDR3 region has the DNA TGTGCCATCAGTCCTGAGGTACTGAACACCGGGGGGCTGTTTTTT.

The sample holds one count of this clonotype. The chain joins TRBV18 to TRBJ2-5; D is uncertain. V lost 4 bases and J 1 base, leaving 10 bases between the germline ends. CDR3 length: 14 residues. Germline V gene lookup returns CDR1 KGHSH and CDR2 LQKENI. In DNA form, the CDR3 reads TGTGCCAGCTCACGCCTCGGGCCCCAAGAGACCCAGTACTTC. The encoded protein is CASSRLGPQETQYF.

As for this clonotype: This may arise from a read error, as a much more abundant clone is one base away. The gene calls are TRBV7-9 and TRBJ2-2, with 10 bases identical to TRBD1. This CDR3 region has 15 residues. From germline, CDR1 is SEHNR and CDR2 FQNEAQ (reference sequence). This chain's CDR3 is CASSRTGGGTGGLFF. As DNA, the CDR3 is TGTGCCAGCAGCCGGACAGGGGGAGGCACCGGGGGGCTGTTTTTT.

About this clonotype itself: The junction and the germline gene differ at one end; a read error may be behind it. The chain employs TRBV5-1 and TRBJ1-1, with D possibly matching TRBD1 (5 bases). Germline CDR1 and CDR2: SGHRS and YFSETQ. The CDR3 covers 15 residues. The CDR3 region is CASGLDGRVNTEAFF. In nucleotides, the CDR3 is TGCGCCAGCGGCTTGGATGGCAGGGTGAACACTGAAGCTTTCTTT.

V and J are TRBV20-1 and TRBJ1-6; D perhaps matches TRBD1 (5 bases). The germline V gene has CDR1 DFQATT and CDR2 SNEGSKA (reference sequence). This CDR3 has 13 residues. Deletions cut 5 bases from V and 8 bases from J, with 13 bases between. The CDR3 sequence is CSAGTSGDSPLHF. CDR3 in DNA: TGCAGTGCTGGGACTAGCGGGGATTCACCCCTCCACTTT.

Many counts were recorded for this clonotype. The chain carries TRBV7-9 and TRBJ1-5; no firm D call. V was trimmed by 0 bases and J by 0 bases, leaving 12 bases between them. This CDR3 comprises 17 residues. The germline V gene has CDR1 SEHNR and CDR2 FQNEAQ (reference sequence). CDR3 protein: CASSLALDGNSNQPQHF. In DNA, the CDR3 is TGTGCCAGCAGCTTAGCCCTAGACGGAAATAGCAATCAGCCCCAGCATTTT.